The 3 T cell receptor beta chains below were found in one sample sequenced in a study of blood T cells in healthy people across ages. Primers used in a second PCR of roughly 7 to 12 cycles were a sample-barcoded 5' primer and a J-beta primer mix. TCRdb redid the calling of the 5' RACE reads with MiXCR, one entry per CDR3 protein. Of approximately 580,000 distinct CDR3 sequences in the sample, approximately 25% were seen once. This sample was also put to use in a study of T cells of mothers and their children.

The specimen sequenced was blood. The receptors originated from a boy younger than 18 in good health.

V usage is TRBV20-1 and J usage is TRBJ2-7; D is uncertain. This CDR3 contains 12 residues. Germline V gene lookup returns CDR1 DFQATT and CDR2 SNEGSKA (reference sequence). CDR3 bases: TGCAGCGTGAGCCGTCCCACCTACGAGCAGTACTTC. Amino acid sequence: CSVSRPTYEQYF.

This chain links TRBV9 with TRBJ1-4; D is ambiguous. CDR3 size: 15 residues. Germline loops: CDR1 SGDLS, CDR2 YYNGEE. The V end lost 0 bases, the J end lost 5 bases, and 11 bases lay between the germline ends. The CDR3 region is CASSVESWGNEKLFF. In nucleotides, the CDR3 is TGTGCCAGCAGCGTAGAAAGTTGGGGAAATGAAAAACTGTTTTTT.

The chain has TRBV7-9 and TRBJ2-7, with 10 bases that match TRBD2. Trimming took 5 bases from V and 3 from J; bases not matched to a gene: 10. Germline V CDR1 and CDR2: SEHNR, FQNEAQ (reference sequence). The CDR3 runs 16 residues. The CDR3 bases are TGTGCCAGCAGCCCGACTGAGGCTAGCGGGAGCTACGAGCAGTACTTC. Translating it yields CASSPTEASGSYEQYF.